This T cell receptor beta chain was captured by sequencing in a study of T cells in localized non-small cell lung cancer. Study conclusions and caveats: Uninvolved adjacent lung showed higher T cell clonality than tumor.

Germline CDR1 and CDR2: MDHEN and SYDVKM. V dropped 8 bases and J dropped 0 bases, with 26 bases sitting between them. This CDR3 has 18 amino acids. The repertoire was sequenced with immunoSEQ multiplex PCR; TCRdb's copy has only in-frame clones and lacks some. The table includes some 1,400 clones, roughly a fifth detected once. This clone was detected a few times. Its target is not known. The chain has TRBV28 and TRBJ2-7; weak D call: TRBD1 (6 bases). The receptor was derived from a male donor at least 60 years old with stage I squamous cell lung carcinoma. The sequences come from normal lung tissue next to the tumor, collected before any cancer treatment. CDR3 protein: CASYAPGTPPSASYEQYV. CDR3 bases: TGTGCCAGCTATGCTCCCGGGACACCTCCCTCGGCCTCCTACGAGCAGTACGTC.